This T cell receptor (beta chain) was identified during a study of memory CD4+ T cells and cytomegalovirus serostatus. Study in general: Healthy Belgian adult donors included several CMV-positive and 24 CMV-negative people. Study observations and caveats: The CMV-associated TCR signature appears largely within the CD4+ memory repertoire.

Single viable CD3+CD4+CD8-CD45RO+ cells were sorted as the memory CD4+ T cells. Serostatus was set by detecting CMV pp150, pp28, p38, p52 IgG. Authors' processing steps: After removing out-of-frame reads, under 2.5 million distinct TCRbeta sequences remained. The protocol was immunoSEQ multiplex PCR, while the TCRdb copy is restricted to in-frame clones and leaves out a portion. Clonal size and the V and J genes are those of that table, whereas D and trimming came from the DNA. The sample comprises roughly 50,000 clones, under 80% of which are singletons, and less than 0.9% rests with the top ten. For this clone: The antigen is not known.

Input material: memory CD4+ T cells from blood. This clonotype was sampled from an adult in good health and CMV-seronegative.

The CDR3 DNA follows: TGTGCCAGCAGTCGGGAGGCGGGCCCCAATGAGCAGTTCTTC. Its protein is CASSREAGPNEQFF. The chain links TRBV7-3 to TRBJ2-1; 7 bases line up with TRBD2. V lost 6 bases, J lost 6 bases, and 8 bases stayed unmatched. Germline CDR1 SGHTA, CDR2 FQGTGA. The CDR3 has 14 residues.